Each of the 8 T cell receptor beta chains below was sequenced from the same sample in a study of CD8 T cells in Susac syndrome (dated by TCRdb to between 2018 and 2020). Library construction relied on the immunoSEQ multiplex PCR assay. RNA was extracted with the RNeasy kit and roughly 0.45 to 1 ug was reverse transcribed using random hexamers. In-frame beta chains were kept once TCRdb had trimmed the public reads at Q25 with fastp and called clones with MiXCR. Rows merge per CDR3 protein into single entries with the most common DNA and genes. This sample is represented by some 200,000 distinct CDR3 sequences; about 95% of them were singletons. Approximately 0.1% of the sample is in the top ten clones. The material sequenced was CD4+ T cells from PBMCs. The origin of the receptors is a human donor in good health.

This sequence joins TRBV30 and TRBJ2-1, with D unclear. V was shortened by 4 bases and J by 8 bases, with 9 bases between the two germline ends. Looked up from germline, CDR1 is GTSNPN and CDR2 is SVGIG (reference sequence). This CDR3 spans 11 amino acids. The CDR3: CAWTRRDEQFF. The CDR3 region has the DNA TGTGCCTGGACGCGACGGGATGAGCAGTTCTTC.

This clonotype came up a few times. The V gene is TRBV5-6, the J gene TRBJ2-7; D uncertain. Germline V CDR1 and CDR2: SGHDT, YYEEEE. Between the trimmed V and J ends, which lost 0 bases and 1 base, there was a span of 5 bases. This CDR3 has 13 amino acids. The CDR3 region has the DNA TGTGCCAGCAGCTTGGACCGGTCCTACGAGCAGTACTTC. This sequence encodes CASSLDRSYEQYF.

The chain combines TRBV3-1 with TRBJ1-5; D possibly corresponds to TRBD1 (5 bases). With 6 bases removed from V and 5 bases from J, the gap between germline ends came to 20 bases. The CDR3 is 16 residues long. Per the germline V gene, CDR1 is LGHDT and CDR2 is YNNKEL (reference sequence). CDR3: CASSWGLPRIDQPQHF. The CDR3 region has the DNA TGTGCCAGCAGTTGGGGACTGCCTAGGATTGATCAGCCCCAGCATTTT.

The genes are TRBV3-1 and TRBJ2-6; D is ambiguous. Trimming removed 9 bases at V and 0 bases at J, with 9 bases between. The CDR3 covers 14 residues. CDR1 and CDR2 from the germline V gene are LGHDT and YNNKEL (reference sequence). Written as DNA, the CDR3 is TGTGCCAGAGAGACCCTCTCTGGGGCCAACGTCCTGACTTTC. Amino acid sequence: CARETLSGANVLTF.

This clonotype was observed a single time. The chain employs TRBV2 and TRBJ1-1; maybe TRBD1 (5 bases). Trimming pared 0 bases from V and 1 base from J, leaving 15 bases between. CDR3 length: 17 amino acids. From germline, CDR1 is SNHLY and CDR2 FYNNEI. The CDR3 loop is CASSEARTILTNTEAFF. CDR3 coding DNA: TGTGCCAGCAGTGAAGCGAGGACAATTCTGACGAACACTGAAGCTTTCTTT.

This sequence joins TRBV12-3 or TRBV12-4 and TRBJ1-5; the match to TRBD1 covers 10 bases. This CDR3 comprises 14 residues. V lost 6 bases to trimming and J lost 6 bases; unmatched junction nucleotides: 5. DNA for the CDR3: TGTGCCAGCAGCCGGACAGGGGGTAGTCAGCCCCAGCATTTT. This sequence encodes CASSRTGGSQPQHF.

This clonotype was seen a few times. The genes are TRBV20-1 and TRBJ2-3, with TRBD2 matching over 10 bases. Germline lookup yields CDR1 DFQATT and CDR2 SNEGSKA (reference sequence). This CDR3 comprises 13 residues. Trimming at V came to 6 bases and at J to 1 base, leaving 1 base not matched to a gene. The chain's CDR3 is CSAGLAGTDTQYF. In DNA, the CDR3 is TGCAGTGCCGGACTAGCGGGCACAGATACGCAGTATTTT.

The rearrangement uses TRBV4-2 and TRBJ2-1; D unclear. The CDR3 length is 13 residues. Germline V lookup: CDR1 LGHNA, CDR2 YNFKEQ. The V gene lost 3 bases and the J gene lost 8 bases, with 11 bases spanning the gap. In DNA, the CDR3 is TGTGCCAGCAGCCAGTCCCGCGAGTATGAGCAGTTCTTC. It translates to CASSQSREYEQFF.